Listed here is a single T cell receptor beta chain. These data originate in a study of blood T cell repertoires in COVID-19. TCRdb's copy holds only in-frame clones and misses some; the assay was immunoSEQ multiplex PCR. This table has tens of thousands of clones, 75% to 90% appearing once. Germline CDR1 is LNHDA and CDR2 is SQIVND (reference sequence). V shed 5 bases and J shed 11 bases, with 19 bases lying between them. This CDR3 region has 14 residues. Sequencing was done on a sample of peripheral blood. This sequence was found in a man between 65 and 79 years old with active or convalescent COVID-19. The chain recombines TRBV19 with TRBJ1-5, with a possible D match to TRBD1 (5 bases). The CDR3: CASSSSGRTRAQHF. CDR3 bases: TGTGCCAGTAGTTCCTCGGGGCGGACTAGGGCCCAGCATTTT.